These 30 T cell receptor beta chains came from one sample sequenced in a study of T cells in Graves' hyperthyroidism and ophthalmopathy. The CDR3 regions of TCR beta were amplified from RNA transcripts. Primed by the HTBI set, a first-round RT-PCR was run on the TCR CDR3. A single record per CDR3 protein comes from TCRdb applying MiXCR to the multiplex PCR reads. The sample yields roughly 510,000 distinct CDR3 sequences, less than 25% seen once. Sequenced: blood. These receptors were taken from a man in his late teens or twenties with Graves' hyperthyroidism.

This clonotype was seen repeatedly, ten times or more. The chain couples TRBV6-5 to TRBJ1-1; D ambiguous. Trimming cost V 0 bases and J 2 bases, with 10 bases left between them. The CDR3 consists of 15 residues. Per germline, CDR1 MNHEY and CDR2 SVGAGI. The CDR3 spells CASSYSPKANTEAFF. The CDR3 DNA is TGTGCCAGCAGTTACTCCCCGAAGGCCAACACTGAAGCTTTCTTT.

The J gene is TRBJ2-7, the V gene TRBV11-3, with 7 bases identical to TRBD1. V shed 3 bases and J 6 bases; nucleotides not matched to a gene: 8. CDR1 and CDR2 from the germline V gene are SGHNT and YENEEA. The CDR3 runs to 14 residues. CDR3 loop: CASSLTGLSPEQYF. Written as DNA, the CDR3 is TGTGCCAGCAGCTTGACAGGGCTGTCCCCCGAGCAGTACTTC.

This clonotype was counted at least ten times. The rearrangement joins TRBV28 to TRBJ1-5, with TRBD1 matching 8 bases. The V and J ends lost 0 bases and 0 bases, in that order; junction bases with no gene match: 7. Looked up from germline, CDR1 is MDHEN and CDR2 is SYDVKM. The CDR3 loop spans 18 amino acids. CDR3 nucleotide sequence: TGTGCCAGCAGTTTATGGTCGGACAGGGACTATAGCAATCAGCCCCAGCATTTT. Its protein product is CASSLWSDRDYSNQPQHF. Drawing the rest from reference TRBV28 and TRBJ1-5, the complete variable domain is DVKVTQSSRYLVKRTGEKVFLECVQDMDHENMFWYRQDPGLGLRLIYFSYDVKMKEKGDIPEGYSVSREKKERFSLILESASTNQTSMYLCASSLWSDRDYSNQPQHFGDGTRLSIL.

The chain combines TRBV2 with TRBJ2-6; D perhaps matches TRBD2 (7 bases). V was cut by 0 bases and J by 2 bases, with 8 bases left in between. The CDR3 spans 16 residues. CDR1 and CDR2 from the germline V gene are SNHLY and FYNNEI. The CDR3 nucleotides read TGTGCCAGCAGTGAAGCCGGGGGGCCTGGGGCCAACGTCCTGACTTTC. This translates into CASSEAGGPGANVLTF.

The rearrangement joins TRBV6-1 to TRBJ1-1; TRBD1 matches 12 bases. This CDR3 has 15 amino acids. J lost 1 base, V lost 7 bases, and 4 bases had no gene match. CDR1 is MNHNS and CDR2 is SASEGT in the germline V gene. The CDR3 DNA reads TGTGCCAGCAACCGGGACAGGGGGCGGAACACTGAAGCTTTCTTT. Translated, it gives CASNRDRGRNTEAFF.

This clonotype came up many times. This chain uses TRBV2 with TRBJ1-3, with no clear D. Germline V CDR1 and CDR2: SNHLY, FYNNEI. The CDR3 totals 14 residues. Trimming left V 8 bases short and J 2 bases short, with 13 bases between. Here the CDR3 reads CASEVRGTGNTIYF. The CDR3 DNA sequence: TGTGCCAGCGAGGTACGGGGAACTGGAAACACCATATATTTT.

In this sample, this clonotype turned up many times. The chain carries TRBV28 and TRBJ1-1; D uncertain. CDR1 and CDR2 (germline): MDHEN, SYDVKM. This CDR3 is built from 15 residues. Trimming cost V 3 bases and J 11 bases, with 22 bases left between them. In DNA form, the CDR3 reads TGTGCCAGCAGTTTCCTCACTCGAAGGTTGGTAGATGCTTTCTTT. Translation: CASSFLTRRLVDAFF.

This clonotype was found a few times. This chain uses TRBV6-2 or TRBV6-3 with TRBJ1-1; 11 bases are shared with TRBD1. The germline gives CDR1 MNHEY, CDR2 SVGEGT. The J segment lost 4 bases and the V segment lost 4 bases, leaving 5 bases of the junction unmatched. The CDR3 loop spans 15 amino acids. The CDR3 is CASSSPDRGPTEAFF. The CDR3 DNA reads TGTGCCAGCAGTTCGCCGGACAGGGGGCCCACTGAAGCTTTCTTT.

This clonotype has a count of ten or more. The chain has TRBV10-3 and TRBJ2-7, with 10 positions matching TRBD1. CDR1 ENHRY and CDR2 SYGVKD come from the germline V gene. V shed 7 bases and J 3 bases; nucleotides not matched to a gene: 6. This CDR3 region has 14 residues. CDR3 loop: CAINPTGGGYEQYF. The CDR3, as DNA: TGTGCCATCAACCCGACAGGGGGCGGCTACGAGCAGTACTTC.

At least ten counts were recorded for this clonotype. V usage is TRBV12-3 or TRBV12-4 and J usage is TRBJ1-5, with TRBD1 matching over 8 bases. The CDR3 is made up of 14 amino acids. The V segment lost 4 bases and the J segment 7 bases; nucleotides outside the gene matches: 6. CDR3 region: CASSYTGGGQPQHF. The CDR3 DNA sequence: TGTGCCAGCAGTTACACAGGGGGTGGGCAGCCCCAGCATTTT.

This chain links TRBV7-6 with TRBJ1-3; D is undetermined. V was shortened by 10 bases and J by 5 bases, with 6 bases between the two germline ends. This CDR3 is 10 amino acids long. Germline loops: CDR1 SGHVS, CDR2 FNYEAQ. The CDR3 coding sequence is TGTGCCACCAGAAGAAACACCATATATTTT. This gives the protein CATRRNTIYF.

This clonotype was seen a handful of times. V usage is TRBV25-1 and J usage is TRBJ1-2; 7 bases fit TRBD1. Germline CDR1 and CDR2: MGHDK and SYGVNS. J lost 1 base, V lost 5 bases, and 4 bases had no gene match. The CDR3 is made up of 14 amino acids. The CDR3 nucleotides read TGTGCCAGCAGTTGGACAGGCCTTAACTATGGCTACACCTTC. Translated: CASSWTGLNYGYTF.

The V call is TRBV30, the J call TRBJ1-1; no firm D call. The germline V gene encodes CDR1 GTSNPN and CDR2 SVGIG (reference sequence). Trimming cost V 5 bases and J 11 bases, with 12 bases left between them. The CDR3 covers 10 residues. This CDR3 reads CAWGSTPAFF. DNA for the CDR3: TGTGCCTGGGGGTCGACTCCCGCTTTCTTT.

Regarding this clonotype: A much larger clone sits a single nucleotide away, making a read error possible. This chain's CDR3 is CASSLGGGSEACF. CDR3 sequence (DNA): TGTGCCAGCAGCTTAGGGGGAGGAAGTGAAGCTTGCTTT. The chain uses TRBV11-2 and TRBJ1-1, with D unresolved. The CDR3 runs 13 residues. Germline CDR1 and CDR2: SGHAT and FQNNGV. Full variable domain (outside the CDR3, taken from reference TRBV11-2 and TRBJ1-1): EAGVAQSPRYKIIEKRQSVAFWCNPISGHATLYWYQQILGQGPKLLIQFQNNGVVDDSQLPKDRFSAERLKGVDSTLKIQPAKLEDSAVYLCASSLGGGSEACFGQGTRLTVV.

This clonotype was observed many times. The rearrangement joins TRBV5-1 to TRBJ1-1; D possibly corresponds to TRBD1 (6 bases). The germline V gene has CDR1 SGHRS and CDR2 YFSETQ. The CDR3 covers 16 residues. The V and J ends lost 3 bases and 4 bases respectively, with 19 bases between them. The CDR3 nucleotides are TGCGCCAGCAGCTGGGCAGGGCAGGGGAGAGCCACTGAAGCTTTCTTT. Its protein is CASSWAGQGRATEAFF. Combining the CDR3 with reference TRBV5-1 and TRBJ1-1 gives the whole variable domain KAGVTQTPRYLIKTRGQQVTLSCSPISGHRSVSWYQQTPGQGLQFLFEYFSETQRNKGNFPGRFSGRQFSNSRSEMNVSTLELGDSALYLCASSWAGQGRATEAFFGQGTRLTVV.

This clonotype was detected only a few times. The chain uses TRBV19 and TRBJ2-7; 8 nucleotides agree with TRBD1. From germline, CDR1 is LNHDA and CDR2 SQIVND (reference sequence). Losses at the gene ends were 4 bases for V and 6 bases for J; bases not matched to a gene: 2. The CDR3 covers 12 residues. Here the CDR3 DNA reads TGTGCCAGTAGTACGACAGGGGTCGAGCAGTACTTC. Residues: CASSTTGVEQYF. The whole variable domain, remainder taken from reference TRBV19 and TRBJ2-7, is DGGITQSPKYLFRKEGQNVTLSCEQNLNHDAMYWYRQDPGQGLRLIYYSQIVNDFQKGDIAEGYSVSREKKESFPLTVTSAQKNPTAFYLCASSTTGVEQYFGPGTRLTVT.

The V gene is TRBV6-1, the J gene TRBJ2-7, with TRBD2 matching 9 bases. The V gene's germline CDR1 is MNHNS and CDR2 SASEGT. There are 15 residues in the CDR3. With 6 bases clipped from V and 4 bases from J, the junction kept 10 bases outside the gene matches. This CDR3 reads CASSRGAGGLYEQYF. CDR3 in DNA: TGTGCCAGCAGCCGTGGGGCGGGGGGGCTGTACGAGCAGTACTTC.

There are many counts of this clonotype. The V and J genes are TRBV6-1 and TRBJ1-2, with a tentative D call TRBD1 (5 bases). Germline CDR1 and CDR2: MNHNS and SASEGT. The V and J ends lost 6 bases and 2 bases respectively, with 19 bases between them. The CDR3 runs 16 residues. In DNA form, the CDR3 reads TGTGCCAGCAGAACCCTAGCAGGGTATACCAACTATGGCTACACCTTC. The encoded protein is CASRTLAGYTNYGYTF.

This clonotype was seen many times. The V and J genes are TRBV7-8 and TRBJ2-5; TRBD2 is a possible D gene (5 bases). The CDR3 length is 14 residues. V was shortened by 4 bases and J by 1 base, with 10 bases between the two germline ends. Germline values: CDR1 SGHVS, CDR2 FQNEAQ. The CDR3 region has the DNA TGTGCCAGCAGCTCTTACGCGGGCCAAGAGACCCAGTACTTC. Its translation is CASSSYAGQETQYF.

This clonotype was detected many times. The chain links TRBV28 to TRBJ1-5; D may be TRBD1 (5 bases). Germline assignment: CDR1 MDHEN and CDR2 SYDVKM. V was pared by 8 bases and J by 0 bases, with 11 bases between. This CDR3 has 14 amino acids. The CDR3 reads CASRQLYSNQPQHF. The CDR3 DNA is TGTGCCAGCCGACAGTTATATAGCAATCAGCCCCAGCATTTT.

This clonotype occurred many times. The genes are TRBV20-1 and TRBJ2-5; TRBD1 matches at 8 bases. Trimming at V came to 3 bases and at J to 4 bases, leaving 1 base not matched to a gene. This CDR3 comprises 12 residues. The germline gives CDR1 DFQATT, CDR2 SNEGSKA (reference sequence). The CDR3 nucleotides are TGCAGTGCTAGCGGGACAGGAGAGACCCAGTACTTC. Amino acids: CSASGTGETQYF.

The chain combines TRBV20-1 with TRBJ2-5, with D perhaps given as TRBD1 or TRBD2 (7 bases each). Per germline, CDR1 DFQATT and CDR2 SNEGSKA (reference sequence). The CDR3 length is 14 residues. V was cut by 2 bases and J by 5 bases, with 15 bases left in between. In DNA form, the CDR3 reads TGCAGTGCTAGAAAGGGAGGGGGCCGGGAGACCCAGTACTTC. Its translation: CSARKGGGRETQYF.

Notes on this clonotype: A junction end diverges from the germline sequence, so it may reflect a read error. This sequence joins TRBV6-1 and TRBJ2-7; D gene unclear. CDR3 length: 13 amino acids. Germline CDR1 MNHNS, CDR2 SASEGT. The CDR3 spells CASSLASSYEQCF. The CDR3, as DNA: TGTGCCAGCAGCTTGGCCTCCTCCTACGAGCAGTGCTTC.

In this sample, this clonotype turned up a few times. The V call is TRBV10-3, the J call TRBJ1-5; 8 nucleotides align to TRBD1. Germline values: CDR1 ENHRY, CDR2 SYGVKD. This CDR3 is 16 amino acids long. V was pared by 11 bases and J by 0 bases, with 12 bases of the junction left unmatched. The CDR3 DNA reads TGTGCCGGTCAGGGGGCGGACCCGCTTAGCAATCAGCCCCAGCATTTT. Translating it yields CAGQGADPLSNQPQHF.

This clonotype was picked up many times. DNA of the CDR3: TGTGCCTGGAGTGTCAGCACCCGGGGCATCTACGAGCAGTACTTC. Translated: CAWSVSTRGIYEQYF. V usage is TRBV30 and J usage is TRBJ2-7; D may match TRBD1 or TRBD2 (5 bases each). V lost 0 bases and J lost 3, with 15 bases in between. Germline V gives CDR1 GTSNPN, CDR2 SVGIG (reference sequence). This CDR3 is 15 amino acids long.

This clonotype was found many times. CDR3 protein: CSVLHGTGGRRGYTF. CDR3 sequence (DNA): TGCAGCGTTCTTCACGGGACAGGGGGTCGGAGGGGCTACACCTTC. This chain connects TRBV29-1 to TRBJ1-2, with 11 bases fitting TRBD1. V gave up 5 bases and J gave up 8 bases; unmatched junction bases: 13. CDR1 is SQVTM, CDR2 ANQGSEA, per germline. This CDR3 is built from 15 residues.

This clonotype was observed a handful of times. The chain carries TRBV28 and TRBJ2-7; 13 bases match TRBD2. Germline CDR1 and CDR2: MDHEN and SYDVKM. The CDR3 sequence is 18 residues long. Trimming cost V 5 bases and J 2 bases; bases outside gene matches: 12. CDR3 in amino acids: CASSTKLTGTSGTYEQYF. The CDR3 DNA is TGTGCCAGCAGTACGAAATTGACCGGGACTAGCGGGACCTACGAGCAGTACTTC.

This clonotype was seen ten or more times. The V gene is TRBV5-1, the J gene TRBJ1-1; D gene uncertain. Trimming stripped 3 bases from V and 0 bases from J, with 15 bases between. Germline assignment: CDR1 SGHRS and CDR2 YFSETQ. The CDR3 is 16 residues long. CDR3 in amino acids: CASSSGPIPLNTEAFF. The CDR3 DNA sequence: TGCGCCAGCAGCTCGGGTCCGATACCTCTGAACACTGAAGCTTTCTTT. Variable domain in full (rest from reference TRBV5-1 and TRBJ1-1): KAGVTQTPRYLIKTRGQQVTLSCSPISGHRSVSWYQQTPGQGLQFLFEYFSETQRNKGNFPGRFSGRQFSNSRSEMNVSTLELGDSALYLCASSSGPIPLNTEAFFGQGTRLTVV.

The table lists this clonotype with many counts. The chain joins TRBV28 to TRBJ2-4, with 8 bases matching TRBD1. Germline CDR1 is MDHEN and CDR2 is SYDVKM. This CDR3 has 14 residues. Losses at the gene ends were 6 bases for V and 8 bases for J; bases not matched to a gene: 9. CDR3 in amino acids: CASRKDRVWDIQYF. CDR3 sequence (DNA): TGTGCCAGCAGGAAGGACAGGGTGTGGGACATTCAGTACTTC.

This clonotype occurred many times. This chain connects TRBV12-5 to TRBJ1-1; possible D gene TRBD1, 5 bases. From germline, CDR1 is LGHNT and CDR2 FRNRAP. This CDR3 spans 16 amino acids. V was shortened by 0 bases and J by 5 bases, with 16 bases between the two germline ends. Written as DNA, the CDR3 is TGTGCTAGTGGTTTGGTACTTTCCAGGAGGGGTACTGAAGCTTTCTTT. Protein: CASGLVLSRRGTEAFF.